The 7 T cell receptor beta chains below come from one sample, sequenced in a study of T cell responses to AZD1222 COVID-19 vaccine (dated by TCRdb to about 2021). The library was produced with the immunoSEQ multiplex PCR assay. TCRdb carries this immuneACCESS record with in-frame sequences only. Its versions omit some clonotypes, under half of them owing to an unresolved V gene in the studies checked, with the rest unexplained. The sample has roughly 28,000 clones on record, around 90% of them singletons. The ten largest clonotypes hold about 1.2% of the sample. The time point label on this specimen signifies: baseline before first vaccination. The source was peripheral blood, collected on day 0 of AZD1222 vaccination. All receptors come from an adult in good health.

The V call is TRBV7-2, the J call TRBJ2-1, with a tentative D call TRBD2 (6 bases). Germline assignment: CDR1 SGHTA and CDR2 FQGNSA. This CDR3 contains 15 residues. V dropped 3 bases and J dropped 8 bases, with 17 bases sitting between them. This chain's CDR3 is CASSFGGSSSYEQFF. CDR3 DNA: TGTGCCAGCAGCTTCGGGGGATCCTCTTCTTATGAGCAGTTCTTC.

CDR3 sequence (DNA): TGTGCCAGCACCCCCACGGGCAACACTGAAGCTTTCTTT. The encoded protein is CASTPTGNTEAFF. The rearrangement links TRBV2 to TRBJ1-1, with unresolved D. CDR3 length equals 13 residues. Germline CDR1 reads SNHLY; CDR2 reads FYNNEI. The V gene lost 7 bases and the J gene lost 2 bases, with 11 bases spanning the gap.

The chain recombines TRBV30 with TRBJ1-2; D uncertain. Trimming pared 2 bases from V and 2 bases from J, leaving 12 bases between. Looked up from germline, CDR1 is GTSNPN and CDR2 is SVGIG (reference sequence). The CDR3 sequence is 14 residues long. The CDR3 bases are TGTGCCTGGAGTCAAAACAGCGAGAACTATGGCTACACCTTC. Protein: CAWSQNSENYGYTF. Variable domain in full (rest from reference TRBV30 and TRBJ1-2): SQTIHQWPATLVQPVGSPLSLECTVEGTSNPNLYWYRQAAGRGLQLLFYSVGIGQISSEVPQNLSASRPQDRQFILSSKKLLLSDSGFYLCAWSQNSENYGYTFGSGTRLTVV.

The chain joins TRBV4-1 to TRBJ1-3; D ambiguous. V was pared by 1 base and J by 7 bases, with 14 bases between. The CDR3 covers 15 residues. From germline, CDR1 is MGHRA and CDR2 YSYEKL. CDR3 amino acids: CASSQGLGRVNTIYF. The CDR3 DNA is TGCGCCAGCAGCCAAGGGCTGGGGAGGGTGAACACCATATATTTT.

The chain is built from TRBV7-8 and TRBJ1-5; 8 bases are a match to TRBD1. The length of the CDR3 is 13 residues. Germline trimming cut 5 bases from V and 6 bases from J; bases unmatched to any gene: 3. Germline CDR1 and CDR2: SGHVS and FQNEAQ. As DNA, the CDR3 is TGTGCCAGCAGCGGAGGACAGGGTCAGCCCCAGCATTTT. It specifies CASSGGQGQPQHF.

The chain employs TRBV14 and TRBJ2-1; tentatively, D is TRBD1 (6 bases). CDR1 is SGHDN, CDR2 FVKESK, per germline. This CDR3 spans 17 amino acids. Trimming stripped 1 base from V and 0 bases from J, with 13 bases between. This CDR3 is CASSQVRARGSYNEQFF. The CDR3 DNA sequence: TGTGCCAGCAGCCAAGTGCGGGCCAGGGGCTCCTACAATGAGCAGTTCTTC.

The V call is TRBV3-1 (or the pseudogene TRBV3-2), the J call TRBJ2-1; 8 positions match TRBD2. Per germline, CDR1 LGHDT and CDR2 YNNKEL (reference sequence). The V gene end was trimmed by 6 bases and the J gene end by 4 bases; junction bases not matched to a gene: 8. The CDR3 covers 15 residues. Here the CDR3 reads CASRDGTGGYNEQFF. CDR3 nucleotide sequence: TGTGCCAGCAGGGACGGGACGGGAGGGTACAATGAGCAGTTCTTC.